One sample yielded the 30 T cell receptor beta chains listed below, sequenced in a study of cytotoxic CD8 clonotypes in ibrutinib-treated CLL. TCRdb's table, derived via immunoSEQ multiplex PCR, lists solely in-frame clones and lacks some. This table has 40,000 or so clones, about three quarters appearing once. The sample consisted of PBMCs, taken at disease progression, from a patient treated with ibrutinib. These receptors were taken from a human donor with chronic lymphocytic leukemia.

This sequence joins TRBV7-9 and TRBJ2-1, with 8 bases that match TRBD2. CDR1 and CDR2 from the germline V gene are SEHNR and FQNEAQ (reference sequence). The length of the CDR3 is 16 residues. Trimming took 5 bases from V and 3 from J; bases not matched to a gene: 9. The CDR3 spells CASSLSLGTSYNEQFF. CDR3 DNA: TGTGCCAGCAGCCTTAGCCTCGGGACTAGCTACAATGAGCAGTTCTTC.

This clone was seen a handful of times. This rearrangement joins TRBV6-5 to TRBJ1-6; D is uncertain. The length of the CDR3 is 15 residues. Trimming removed 0 bases at V and 9 bases at J, with 12 bases between. CDR1 and CDR2 (germline): MNHEY, SVGAGI. Here the CDR3 DNA reads TGTGCCAGCAGTTACTCTTCAGAAAACGCTTCACCCCTCCACTTT. Translating it yields CASSYSSENASPLHF.

The chain has TRBV28 and TRBJ2-3; possible D gene TRBD1, 6 bases. Germline loops: CDR1 MDHEN, CDR2 SYDVKM. V lost 6 bases and J 6 bases, leaving 22 bases between the germline ends. This CDR3 contains 16 residues. This chain's CDR3 is CASRPPGAWGTDTQYF. In DNA form, the CDR3 reads TGTGCCAGCAGACCTCCAGGGGCATGGGGTACGGATACGCAGTATTTT.

The CDR3: CASSPWGDRYNQPQHF. Written as DNA, the CDR3 is TGTGCCAGCAGTCCCTGGGGGGACAGATACAATCAGCCCCAGCATTTT. J is TRBJ1-5 and V is TRBV27; 7 nucleotides agree with TRBD1. Germline V gene data show CDR1 as MNHEY and CDR2 as SMNVEV (reference sequence). After removal of 5 bases from V and 3 bases from J, the junction contained 10 bases not matched to a gene. This CDR3 is built from 16 residues.

The rearrangement links TRBV7-9 to TRBJ2-1; 9 nucleotides agree with TRBD2. The J segment lost 6 bases and the V segment lost 1 base, leaving 13 bases of the junction unmatched. CDR1 is SEHNR, CDR2 FQNEAQ, per germline (reference sequence). The CDR3 loop spans 18 amino acids. CDR3: CASSLGDPLAGAGNEQFF. The CDR3 bases are TGTGCCAGCAGCTTAGGCGACCCCTTAGCGGGAGCGGGCAATGAGCAGTTCTTC.

The chain recombines TRBV5-1 with TRBJ1-1; 8 bases fit TRBD1. This CDR3 is 15 amino acids long. V lost 0 bases, J lost 8 bases, and 9 bases stayed unmatched. From germline, CDR1 is SGHRS and CDR2 YFSETQ. The CDR3 nucleotides are TGCGCCAGCAGCTTGGCCCTGGACAGGGCATCGGAAGCTTTCTTT. Translating gives CASSLALDRASEAFF. Drawing the rest from reference TRBV5-1 and TRBJ1-1, the complete variable domain is KAGVTQTPRYLIKTRGQQVTLSCSPISGHRSVSWYQQTPGQGLQFLFEYFSETQRNKGNFPGRFSGRQFSNSRSEMNVSTLELGDSALYLCASSLALDRASEAFFGQGTRLTVV.

The chain links TRBV27 to TRBJ2-3; the match to TRBD2 covers 14 bases. Germline V CDR1 and CDR2: MNHEY, SMNVEV (reference sequence). The CDR3 loop spans 16 amino acids. Trimming took 7 bases from V and 2 from J; bases not matched to a gene: 5. CDR3: CASTRTSGGITDTQYF. The CDR3 bases are TGTGCCAGCACTCGGACTAGCGGGGGGATCACAGATACGCAGTATTTT.

The chain employs TRBV6-1 and TRBJ2-2; a weak D match, TRBD2 (5 bases). V lost 4 bases and J 3 bases, leaving 12 bases between the germline ends. Germline CDR1 is MNHNS and CDR2 is SASEGT. The CDR3 has 15 amino acids. The CDR3 sequence is CASSAVTGYTGELFF. The CDR3 DNA reads TGTGCCAGCAGTGCGGTAACGGGATACACCGGGGAGCTGTTTTTT.

This chain joins TRBV27 and TRBJ2-1; 9 nucleotides line up with TRBD1. V shed 6 bases, J shed 3 bases, and the junction held 6 bases outside the gene matches. This CDR3 is built from 15 residues. The V gene's germline CDR1 is MNHEY and CDR2 SMNVEV (reference sequence). The CDR3 DNA follows: TGTGCCAGCAGGTTAGGGACAGGGTTCTACAATGAGCAGTTCTTC. Encoded protein: CASRLGTGFYNEQFF.

This chain joins TRBV11-2 and TRBJ2-3; D remains ambiguous. The V gene lost 1 base and the J gene lost 4 bases, with 6 bases spanning the gap. CDR1 and CDR2 (germline): SGHAT, FQNNGV. The CDR3 spans 13 residues. CDR3 in amino acids: CASSLGVADTQYF. The CDR3 DNA sequence: TGTGCCAGCAGCTTAGGGGTCGCAGATACGCAGTATTTT.

The rearrangement uses TRBV28 and TRBJ2-5; D might be TRBD1 (5 bases). V lost 6 bases, J lost 2 bases, and 16 bases lay in between. The germline gives CDR1 MDHEN, CDR2 SYDVKM. The CDR3 runs 15 residues. The CDR3 region is CASSPNGARQETQYF. CDR3 bases: TGTGCCAGCAGCCCTAATGGGGCAAGACAAGAGACCCAGTACTTC.

This clone was detected only once. V usage is TRBV7-8 and J usage is TRBJ2-7, with TRBD2 matching over 11 bases. J gave up 4 bases and V 4 bases, and 6 bases lay outside the gene matches. This CDR3 spans 15 amino acids. The germline V gene encodes CDR1 SGHVS and CDR2 FQNEAQ. Here the CDR3 reads CASSYGGTSGYEQYF. The CDR3 bases are TGTGCCAGCAGCTATGGTGGGACTAGCGGTTACGAGCAGTACTTC.

This clone was counted a single time. This chain uses TRBV12-2 with TRBJ2-3; the table calls TRBD2, which could not be checked here. TRBV12-2 is noted as a pseudogene. The CDR3 is made up of 20 amino acids. In DNA form, the CDR3 reads TGTGCAAGTCGTCTTAGTTGGTTAGCGGGAGTGAGCTTTTCGTCGGATACGCAGTATTTT. Its protein product is CASRLSWLAGVSFSSDTQYF.

The chain recombines TRBV7-9 with TRBJ1-5, with no clear D. This CDR3 has 13 residues. The germline V gene has CDR1 SEHNR and CDR2 FQNEAQ (reference sequence). Trimming left V 7 bases short and J 4 bases short, with 11 bases between. For the CDR3, the DNA is TGTGCCAGCAACCACGGGTCAAATCAGCCCCAGCATTTT. Amino acids: CASNHGSNQPQHF. The complete variable domain, with remaining parts taken from reference TRBV7-9 and TRBJ1-5, reads DTGVSQNPRHKITKRGQNVTFRCDPISEHNRLYWYRQTLGQGPEFLTYFQNEAQLEKSRLLSDRFSAERPKGSFSTLEIQRTEQGDSAMYLCASNHGSNQPQHFGDGTRLSIL.

V usage is TRBV6-5 and J usage is TRBJ2-5; weak D call: TRBD2 (5 bases). The germline V and J ends were trimmed by 3 bases and 4 bases, with 12 bases remaining between them. The CDR3 sequence is 14 residues long. CDR1 and CDR2 (germline): MNHEY, SVGAGI. The CDR3 region is CASSYTSGTETQYF. The CDR3 nucleotides read TGTGCCAGCAGTTATACGTCGGGAACAGAGACCCAGTACTTC.

The V gene is TRBV27, the J gene TRBJ2-1; the D gene is possibly TRBD1 (6 bases). This CDR3 contains 16 residues. Germline CDR1 reads MNHEY; CDR2 reads SMNVEV (reference sequence). Trimming pared 0 bases from V and 7 bases from J, leaving 16 bases between. This CDR3 reads CASSLSFRTAQNEQFF. CDR3 bases: TGTGCCAGCAGTTTATCGTTCAGGACAGCCCAAAATGAGCAGTTCTTC.

V is TRBV9 and J is TRBJ2-3; 10 bases fit TRBD2. The CDR3 is 16 amino acids. V trimming: 0 bases; J trimming: 4 bases; junction bases outside the gene matches: 5. Germline V gives CDR1 SGDLS, CDR2 YYNGEE. In nucleotides, the CDR3 is TGTGCCAGCAGCGTAGGGGCTAGCGGGAGATCAGATACGCAGTATTTT. It codes for CASSVGASGRSDTQYF.

The genes are TRBV15 and TRBJ1-4; D possibly corresponds to TRBD1 (6 bases). There are 15 residues in the CDR3. Trimming shortened V by 1 base and J by 5 bases, and 11 bases separated the two germline ends. Germline CDR1 reads LNHNV; CDR2 reads YYDKDF (reference sequence). The CDR3 loop is CATSRVSGANEKLFF. CDR3 in DNA: TGTGCCACCAGCAGAGTTTCGGGGGCGAATGAAAAACTGTTTTTT.

In its sample, this clone was seen a few times. The genes are TRBV19 and TRBJ2-1; D ambiguous. The CDR3 consists of 15 residues. Germline values: CDR1 LNHDA, CDR2 SQIVND (reference sequence). V lost 6 bases and J lost 0, with 12 bases in between. The chain's CDR3 is CASSQSPSSYNEQFF. Written as DNA, the CDR3 is TGTGCCAGTAGCCAGTCTCCAAGCTCCTACAATGAGCAGTTCTTC.

This rearrangement joins TRBV14 to TRBJ2-3; D is unresolved. Germline loops: CDR1 SGHDN, CDR2 FVKESK. Between the trimmed V and J ends, which lost 4 bases and 4 bases, there was a span of 9 bases. This CDR3 spans 13 amino acids. The DNA of the CDR3 is TGTGCCAGCAGCCGGCCTGGGGCAGATACGCAGTATTTT. Its protein is CASSRPGADTQYF.

V and J are TRBV7-8 and TRBJ2-7; 7 bases fit TRBD1. Germline V gene data show CDR1 as SGHVS and CDR2 as FQNEAQ. This CDR3 contains 11 residues. V dropped 5 bases and J dropped 6; count of bases not matched to a gene: 1. The CDR3: CASSPGGEQYF. CDR3 coding DNA: TGTGCCAGCAGCCCAGGGGGCGAGCAGTACTTC.

This chain links TRBV5-5 with TRBJ2-7, with 12 bases matching TRBD2. The ends lost 3 bases at V and 2 bases at J; junction bases unmatched: 6. CDR3 size: 16 residues. Germline lookup yields CDR1 SGHKS and CDR2 YYEKEE (reference sequence). This CDR3 reads CASSSGLAGLTYEQYF. The CDR3 region has the DNA TGTGCCAGCAGCTCCGGACTAGCGGGGCTGACCTACGAGCAGTACTTC.

V is TRBV10-3 and J is TRBJ2-1, with 8 positions matching TRBD2. The germline gives CDR1 ENHRY, CDR2 SYGVKD. Losses at the gene ends were 0 bases for V and 2 bases for J; bases not matched to a gene: 6. This CDR3 region has 17 residues. The CDR3 sequence is CAISESSRAGAYNEQFF. The CDR3 DNA sequence: TGTGCCATCAGTGAGTCAAGTCGAGCGGGAGCCTACAATGAGCAGTTCTTC.

This chain uses TRBV5-1 with TRBJ2-2; 7 nucleotides line up with TRBD1. The trim removed 3 bases at V and 0 bases at J, leaving 2 bases unmatched. The germline CDR1 and CDR2 sequences are SGHRS and YFSETQ. The CDR3 covers 15 residues. The CDR3 spells CASSWGTANTGELFF. The DNA of the CDR3 is TGCGCCAGCAGCTGGGGGACAGCGAACACCGGGGAGCTGTTTTTT.

This clone has only a few counts. The chain joins TRBV10-3 to TRBJ1-2; D is undetermined. The CDR3 extends over 13 amino acids. The germline V and J ends were trimmed by 0 bases and 8 bases, with 10 bases remaining between them. The germline gives CDR1 ENHRY, CDR2 SYGVKD. In nucleotides, the CDR3 is TGTGCCATCAGTGAGTCGACCGAGTTCGGCTACACCTTC. Translated: CAISESTEFGYTF.

The rearrangement uses TRBV5-1 and TRBJ2-7; 12 bases agree with TRBD2. The CDR3 covers 16 residues. Germline CDR1 is SGHRS and CDR2 is YFSETQ. V shed 4 bases and J 0 bases; nucleotides not matched to a gene: 5. As DNA, the CDR3 is TGCGCCAGCAGCCCACAGACTAGCGGGAGCTCCTACGAGCAGTACTTC. This sequence encodes CASSPQTSGSSYEQYF.

The chain links TRBV2 to TRBJ1-1; D might be TRBD1 (5 bases). The CDR3 consists of 14 residues. CDR1 SNHLY and CDR2 FYNNEI come from the germline V gene. Trimming left V 7 bases short and J 3 bases short, with 15 bases between. Here the CDR3 DNA reads TGTGCCAGCAACACCCGCGGGGGGGACACTGAAGCTTTCTTT. It encodes CASNTRGGDTEAFF.

This clone has only one observation. The junction and the germline gene differ at one end; a read error may be behind it. This chain links TRBV28 with TRBJ1-5; 8 bases line up with TRBD1. Germline CDR1 MDHEN, CDR2 SYDVKM. The CDR3 has 11 amino acids. The CDR3 DNA sequence: TGTGCCAGCAGCTACAGGGACAGGTTGGATTTT. This translates into CASSYRDRLDF.

The chain couples TRBV28 to TRBJ1-5; 7 nucleotides line up with TRBD1. The CDR3 has 14 amino acids. The V and J ends lost 5 bases and 4 bases, in that order; junction bases with no gene match: 5. CDR1 and CDR2 from the germline V gene are MDHEN and SYDVKM. CDR3 sequence: CASSPGQRNQPQHF. The CDR3 DNA sequence: TGTGCCAGCAGTCCGGGACAGAGGAATCAGCCCCAGCATTTT.

The chain couples TRBV27 to TRBJ2-1, with a tentative D call TRBD1 (5 bases). Trimming removed 4 bases from V and 6 bases from J, with 10 bases in between. CDR3 length: 13 residues. Germline-derived CDR1 and CDR2 are MNHEY and SMNVEV (reference sequence). The chain's CDR3 is CASSYEGVNEQFF. The CDR3 nucleotides are TGTGCCAGCAGTTATGAAGGGGTCAATGAGCAGTTCTTC.